The clone carrying this T cell receptor beta chain appeared a few times. The data stem from a study of T cells in Graves' hyperthyroidism and ophthalmopathy. In the study overall: At the time of initial diagnosis and before any treatment, peripheral blood was collected.

CDR1 is MDHEN, CDR2 SYDVKM, per germline. The V end lost 7 bases, the J end lost 3 bases, and 18 bases lay between the germline ends. This CDR3 region has 15 residues. TCR beta CDR3 regions were amplified from RNA. During a first-round RT-PCR of the TCR CDR3, the HTBI primer set was used. TCRdb re-called the multiplex PCR reads with MiXCR, one entry per CDR3 protein. Counted here are 350,000 or so distinct CDR3 sequences, about 20% occurring once; the ten biggest clones make up about 49%. This receptor was identified in a woman aged 45-65 years with Graves' hyperthyroidism. Sequencing was done on a sample of blood. V gene TRBV28 combines with J gene TRBJ1-1; D not resolved. CDR3 DNA: TGTGCCAGCACCACGATCACACGACAAGACACTGAAGCTTTCTTT. Protein product: CASTTITRQDTEAFF.